One sample yielded the 10 T cell receptor beta chains listed below, sequenced in a study of identical twins. TCRdb fed the 5' RACE reads into MiXCR, producing one record per CDR3 protein. This sample has some 660,000 distinct CDR3 sequences, with 8% to 9% found just once. These data were also reused for a study on yellow fever vaccine responses in identical twins.

Sequencing was done on a sample of PBMCs. The receptor set was obtained from a woman under 30 in good health.

This clonotype was picked up a small number of times. The J gene is TRBJ2-7, the V gene TRBV5-1; maybe TRBD2 (7 bases). The CDR3 extends over 17 amino acids. Germline V gene lookup returns CDR1 SGHRS and CDR2 YFSETQ. The ends were cut back, 3 bases at V and 0 bases at J, with 19 bases in the middle. The CDR3 region has the DNA TGCGCCAGCAGCTGGGCCGGCGGGGGCCCGAGCTCCTACGAGCAGTACTTC. Its translation is CASSWAGGGPSSYEQYF.

This clonotype was seen only a few times. The chain has TRBV30 and TRBJ2-5, with D possibly matching TRBD1 (6 bases). In germline, CDR1 is GTSNPN, CDR2 SVGIG (reference sequence). Deletions cut 0 bases from V and 5 bases from J, with 10 bases between. This CDR3 is built from 13 residues. Written as DNA, the CDR3 is TGTGCCTGGAGTGTTGGGGGCTGGGAGACCCAGTACTTC. Protein: CAWSVGGWETQYF.

V and J are TRBV13 and TRBJ2-3; TRBD1 or TRBD2 may be the D gene (6 bases each). Germline V gives CDR1 PRHDT, CDR2 FYEKMQ (reference sequence). V dropped 5 bases and J dropped 4 bases, with 16 bases sitting between them. This CDR3 contains 15 residues. For the CDR3, the DNA is TGTGCCAGCAGCCCCACTCCAGGGGAGGCAGATACGCAGTATTTT. Protein product: CASSPTPGEADTQYF.

This clonotype was detected only a few times. This chain uses TRBV3-1 with TRBJ2-3; D is possibly TRBD1 (6 bases). CDR1 is LGHDT and CDR2 is YNNKEL in the germline V gene (reference sequence). Between the trimmed V and J ends, which lost 1 base and 2 bases, there was a span of 13 bases. This CDR3 spans 16 amino acids. The CDR3 reads CASSQGQGPVTDTQYF. The CDR3 DNA reads as TGTGCCAGCAGCCAAGGTCAGGGGCCCGTCACAGATACGCAGTATTTT.

This clonotype was found a few times. The V gene is TRBV2, the J gene TRBJ2-3, with D possibly being TRBD2 (5 bases). CDR1 is SNHLY and CDR2 is FYNNEI in the germline V gene. Deletions cut 7 bases from V and 6 bases from J, with 8 bases between. The CDR3 is made up of 11 amino acids. CDR3 nucleotide sequence: TGTGCCAGCAATATAGCGGATACGCAGTATTTT. It specifies CASNIADTQYF. The variable domain in full, completed from reference TRBV2 and TRBJ2-3, reads EPEVTQTPSHQVTQMGQEVILRCVPISNHLYFYWYRQILGQKVEFLVSFYNNEISEKSEIFDDQFSVERPDGSNFTLKIRSTKLEDSAMYFCASNIADTQYFGPGTRLTVL.

This clonotype was seen only a few times. J is TRBJ2-1 and V is TRBV4-2; 9 bases align to TRBD2. The CDR3 runs 17 residues. The ends lost 0 bases at V and 1 base at J; junction bases unmatched: 4. CDR1 is LGHNA, CDR2 YNFKEQ, per germline. The DNA for the CDR3 is TGTGCCAGCAGCCAAGAAACGGCGGGAGGGTCCTACAATGAGCAGTTCTTC. Translated, it gives CASSQETAGGSYNEQFF.

This clonotype was seen only a few times. This chain connects TRBV29-1 to TRBJ2-3, with 15 bases fitting TRBD2. V lost 7 bases, J lost 0 bases, and 11 bases stayed unmatched. Germline CDR1 is SQVTM and CDR2 is ANQGSEA. The CDR3 contains 18 residues. In nucleotides, the CDR3 is TGCAGCGCCCAAGGACTAGCGGGAGGGAAAATTAGCACAGATACGCAGTATTTT. Its translation is CSAQGLAGGKISTDTQYF.

This chain joins TRBV24-1 and TRBJ2-2; TRBD2 might be the D (6 bases). Germline CDR1 and CDR2: KGHDR and SFDVKD. V lost 4 bases to trimming and J lost 7 bases, with 15 bases between them. The CDR3 totals 15 residues. The CDR3 bases are TGTGCCACCAGTGAGGGGACTCGACTGCGCGGGGAGCTGTTTTTT. It codes for CATSEGTRLRGELFF.

This chain joins TRBV20-1 and TRBJ1-3; D ambiguous. This CDR3 is 12 amino acids long. Germline V gene lookup returns CDR1 DFQATT and CDR2 SNEGSKA (reference sequence). Trimming shortened V by 6 bases and J by 4 bases, and 10 bases separated the two germline ends. The CDR3 DNA reads as TGCAGTGCCAGCGGCATAGGAAACACCATATATTTT. Protein product: CSASGIGNTIYF.

The sample holds a few counts of this clonotype. The rearrangement joins TRBV28 to TRBJ2-1, with D possibly matching TRBD1 (6 bases). The CDR3 has 17 amino acids. CDR1 is MDHEN and CDR2 is SYDVKM in the germline V gene. Between the trimmed V and J ends, which lost 6 bases and 7 bases, there was a span of 25 bases. This chain's CDR3 is CASSLGFRSGVRNEQFF. DNA for the CDR3: TGTGCCAGCAGCTTGGGATTTCGGTCAGGGGTGCGGAATGAGCAGTTCTTC.